This T cell receptor beta chain is from a study of CD8 T cells in ankylosing spondylitis. Findings of the study overall: Ankylosing spondylitis blood seemed to carry a telltale TCR beta motif made of under ten highly homologous variants.

V lost 4 bases, J lost 2 bases, and 4 bases stayed unmatched. This CDR3 spans 16 amino acids. Germline V CDR1 and CDR2: KGHDR, SFDVKD. About this clonotype itself: What it recognizes is unknown.

Quantitative 5'-RACE with molecular barcodes was used to make the TCR beta libraries. Using its own MiXCR run on the 5' RACE reads, TCRdb lists one record per CDR3 protein. Of roughly 250,000 distinct CDR3 sequences in the sample, 8.6% were seen once. The chain combines TRBV24-1 with TRBJ2-6; TRBD1 agrees at 7 bases. Sequenced: blood, either unsorted or a sorted T cell fraction (not recorded which). The origin of this receptor is a male donor with ankylosing spondylitis or in good health (not recorded which). The CDR3 sequence: CATSESGTAGANVLTF. The CDR3 coding sequence is TGTGCCACCAGTGAGTCCGGGACAGCTGGGGCCAACGTCCTGACTTTC.